These 32 T cell receptor beta chains were sequenced from one sample in a study of blood T cell repertoires in COVID-19. Produced via immunoSEQ multiplex PCR; TCRdb's table is partial and in-frame only. The data contain tens of thousands of clones, less than 85% of them singletons. Sequenced material: peripheral blood. The receptors shown here come from a human donor in a cohort sampled during active COVID-19.

The rearrangement links TRBV5-1 to TRBJ2-7, with 16 bases matching TRBD2. CDR3 size: 16 residues. Germline CDR1 SGHRS, CDR2 YFSETQ. Germline trimming cut 4 bases from V and 4 bases from J; bases unmatched to any gene: 5. For the CDR3, the DNA is TGCGCCAGCAGCCCGGGACTAGCGGGGGGGCAATACGAGCAGTACTTC. It translates to CASSPGLAGGQYEQYF.

In its sample, this clone was seen once. The chain employs TRBV2 and TRBJ2-1, with D unclear. Germline loops: CDR1 SNHLY, CDR2 FYNNEI. The CDR3 length is 13 residues. The germline V and J ends were trimmed by 8 bases and 0 bases, with 8 bases remaining between them. This CDR3 reads CASAPYSYNEQFF. The CDR3 region has the DNA TGTGCCAGCGCGCCCTACTCCTACAATGAGCAGTTCTTC.

The rearrangement joins TRBV10-3 to TRBJ2-6; 8 nucleotides match TRBD1. The CDR3 contains 18 residues. Germline V gene data show CDR1 as ENHRY and CDR2 as SYGVKD. Trimming at V came to 0 bases and at J to 0 bases, leaving 4 bases not matched to a gene. CDR3 loop: CAISESGQAFSGANVLTF. The CDR3 DNA is TGTGCCATCAGTGAGTCGGGACAGGCGTTCTCTGGGGCCAACGTCCTGACTTTC.

The chain employs TRBV19 and TRBJ1-2, with D unresolved. V was shortened by 5 bases and J by 2 bases, with 3 bases between the two germline ends. The length of the CDR3 is 11 residues. From germline, CDR1 is LNHDA and CDR2 SQIVND (reference sequence). The CDR3 here is CASSVNYGYTF. CDR3 DNA: TGTGCCAGTAGTGTAAACTATGGCTACACCTTC.

The chain carries TRBV5-1 and TRBJ1-1; possible D gene TRBD1, 6 bases. CDR3 length: 15 residues. CDR1 is SGHRS and CDR2 is YFSETQ in the germline V gene. V was clipped by 0 bases and J by 1 base, with 10 bases between them. The CDR3 spells CASSLEGQPNTEAFF. In DNA, the CDR3 is TGCGCCAGCAGCTTGGAAGGACAGCCGAACACTGAAGCTTTCTTT.

The chain combines TRBV28 with TRBJ1-5; tentatively, D is TRBD1 (6 bases). The length of the CDR3 is 16 residues. Germline V gene data show CDR1 as MDHEN and CDR2 as SYDVKM. V shed 3 bases and J shed 4 bases, with 16 bases lying between them. The CDR3 is CASSFTTGTPNQPQHF. DNA of the CDR3: TGTGCCAGCAGTTTTACCACCGGGACACCTAATCAGCCCCAGCATTTT.

The chain is built from TRBV7-9 and TRBJ2-3; the match to TRBD1 covers 9 bases. The CDR3 runs to 15 residues. V lost 5 bases, J lost 0 bases, and 3 bases stayed unmatched. Germline loops: CDR1 SEHNR, CDR2 FQNEAQ (reference sequence). The CDR3 DNA reads TGTGCCAGCAGCCCTGGGACAGGGAGCACAGATACGCAGTATTTT. Translated, it gives CASSPGTGSTDTQYF.

CDR3 coding DNA: TGTGCCAGCAAGGGCGGGACAGCTGGAGAGACCCAGTACTTC. Translation gives CASKGGTAGETQYF. This sequence joins TRBV27 and TRBJ2-5; a weak D match, TRBD1 (7 bases). V lost 7 bases and J 4 bases, leaving 16 bases between the germline ends. This CDR3 has 14 residues. Germline V gives CDR1 MNHEY, CDR2 SMNVEV (reference sequence).

The rearrangement joins TRBV19 to TRBJ2-2, with D possibly TRBD1 on 6 matching bases. V was trimmed by 3 bases and J by 2 bases, leaving 16 bases between them. Per the germline V gene, CDR1 is LNHDA and CDR2 is SQIVND (reference sequence). The length of the CDR3 is 17 residues. The CDR3 here is CASSIPQGSTNTGELFF. For the CDR3, the DNA is TGTGCCAGTAGTATTCCACAGGGCTCTACCAACACCGGGGAGCTGTTTTTT.

The chain combines TRBV4-3 with TRBJ1-1, with D possibly matching TRBD1 (5 bases). Trimming removed 0 bases from V and 1 base from J, with 9 bases in between. Germline assignment: CDR1 LGHNA and CDR2 YSLEER. The CDR3 contains 15 residues. The CDR3 region has the DNA TGCGCCAGCAGCCAAGAAGCCCAGGGGAACACTGAAGCTTTCTTT. Amino acids: CASSQEAQGNTEAFF.

This chain uses TRBV27 with TRBJ1-2; possibly TRBD1 for D (5 bases). CDR3 length: 14 amino acids. In germline, CDR1 is MNHEY, CDR2 SMNVEV (reference sequence). V was cut by 7 bases and J by 8 bases, with 20 bases left in between. CDR3 sequence reads: CASKTWAGVEGYTF. The DNA of the CDR3 is TGTGCCAGCAAAACGTGGGCGGGGGTCGAGGGCTACACCTTC.

This sequence joins TRBV12-3 or TRBV12-4 and TRBJ1-4; D might be TRBD1 (6 bases). The V end was cut by 6 bases, the J end by 7 bases, with 12 bases between. The CDR3 sequence is 13 residues long. The CDR3 coding sequence is TGTGCCAGCAGCACAGGGTTTGGTGAAAAACTGTTTTTT. It encodes CASSTGFGEKLFF.

The rearrangement links TRBV19 to TRBJ1-5, with 8 nucleotides matching TRBD1. The junction had 4 bases not matched to a gene; V was cut back by 5 bases and J by 4 bases. In germline, CDR1 is LNHDA, CDR2 SQIVND (reference sequence). This CDR3 is built from 14 residues. CDR3: CASSGQGGNQPQHF. The CDR3 DNA sequence: TGTGCCAGTAGTGGACAGGGAGGTAATCAGCCCCAGCATTTT.

This clone turned up a few times. V and J are TRBV6-6 and TRBJ1-1; weak D call: TRBD1 (6 bases). Germline loops: CDR1 MNHNY, CDR2 SVGAGI (reference sequence). The ends were cut back, 7 bases at V and 3 bases at J, with 12 bases in the middle. CDR3 size: 13 residues. The CDR3 sequence is CASNRGPDTEAFF. The CDR3 nucleotides read TGTGCCAGCAATCGGGGGCCTGACACTGAAGCTTTCTTT.

The rearrangement uses TRBV6-5 and TRBJ1-5; 10 nucleotides align to TRBD1. Germline CDR1 is MNHEY and CDR2 is SVGAGI. After removal of 6 bases from V and 7 bases from J, the junction contained 9 bases not matched to a gene. CDR3 size: 15 residues. Here the CDR3 reads CASRLGQGRAQPQHF. DNA for the CDR3: TGTGCCAGCAGACTGGGACAGGGGCGCGCCCAGCCCCAGCATTTT.

The genes are TRBV9 and TRBJ2-3; D not certain. Germline V CDR1 and CDR2: SGDLS, YYNGEE. The ends were cut back, 3 bases at V and 0 bases at J, with 5 bases in the middle. This CDR3 contains 13 residues. CDR3 protein: CASSALSTDTQYF. The CDR3 DNA reads as TGTGCCAGCAGCGCGCTAAGCACAGATACGCAGTATTTT.

The CDR3 is CASSLVLFSGRGRRGQFF. The DNA of the CDR3 is TGCGCCAGCAGCTTGGTCTTGTTCTCGGGCAGGGGGCGTCGAGGGCAGTTCTTC. The chain combines TRBV5-1 with TRBJ2-1; 8 bases are shared with TRBD1. V trimming: 0 bases; J trimming: 12 bases; junction bases outside the gene matches: 20. Germline V gene sequence: CDR1 SGHRS, CDR2 YFSETQ. This CDR3 is 18 amino acids long.

The V and J genes are TRBV11-2 and TRBJ1-2; unclear D gene. The length of the CDR3 is 12 residues. V was pared by 5 bases and J by 8 bases, with 12 bases between. Germline CDR1 reads SGHAT; CDR2 reads FQNNGV. The CDR3 is CASSAAGIGYTF. CDR3 nucleotides: TGTGCCAGCAGCGCAGCGGGGATCGGCTACACCTTC.

V usage is TRBV5-4 and J usage is TRBJ1-3; 7 bases line up with TRBD1. The V segment lost 4 bases and the J segment 2 bases; nucleotides outside the gene matches: 12. Germline CDR1 SGHNT, CDR2 YYREEE (reference sequence). The CDR3 spans 17 residues. CDR3: CASSLDGTAYPGNTIYF. The CDR3 bases are TGTGCCAGCAGCCTTGATGGGACAGCGTATCCTGGAAACACCATATATTTT.

This chain connects TRBV30 to TRBJ1-6; 9 bases line up with TRBD1. CDR1 is GTSNPN, CDR2 SVGIG, per germline (reference sequence). This CDR3 region has 14 residues. The junction had 3 bases not matched to a gene; V was cut back by 5 bases and J by 4 bases. In DNA form, the CDR3 reads TGTGCCTGGGCCGGGACAGGGTATAATTCACCCCTCCACTTT. Its translation is CAWAGTGYNSPLHF.

The chain recombines TRBV5-5 with TRBJ2-7; the match to TRBD2 covers 9 bases. Per the germline V gene, CDR1 is SGHKS and CDR2 is YYEKEE (reference sequence). V lost 6 bases and J lost 5; bases outside the gene matches: 6. The CDR3 length is 13 residues. CDR3 protein: CASTPSGDHEQYF. DNA of the CDR3: TGTGCCAGCACCCCTAGCGGGGACCACGAGCAGTACTTC.

CDR3 sequence: CASGTGGGEQYF. The CDR3 DNA is TGTGCCAGCGGGACAGGGGGAGGCGAGCAGTACTTC. The V call is TRBV28, the J call TRBJ2-7; 11 positions match TRBD1. The CDR3 totals 12 residues. Germline CDR1 and CDR2: MDHEN and SYDVKM. Trimming removed 8 bases from V and 6 bases from J; junction bases left unmatched: 3.

The genes are TRBV5-1 and TRBJ2-7; TRBD1 agrees at 7 bases. The CDR3 has 17 amino acids. Germline-derived CDR1 and CDR2 are SGHRS and YFSETQ. J gave up 3 bases and V 4 bases, and 16 bases lay outside the gene matches. The chain's CDR3 is CASSPEGLGQIHYEQYF. DNA of the CDR3: TGCGCCAGCAGCCCAGAGGGGTTGGGACAGATTCACTACGAGCAGTACTTC. Variable domain in full (rest from reference TRBV5-1 and TRBJ2-7): KAGVTQTPRYLIKTRGQQVTLSCSPISGHRSVSWYQQTPGQGLQFLFEYFSETQRNKGNFPGRFSGRQFSNSRSEMNVSTLELGDSALYLCASSPEGLGQIHYEQYFGPGTRLTVT.

The chain employs TRBV29-1 and TRBJ2-2; D is possibly TRBD2 (5 bases). Germline CDR1 and CDR2: SQVTM and ANQGSEA. Trimming took 7 bases from V and 1 from J, leaving 10 bases between them. This CDR3 is built from 13 residues. Here the CDR3 DNA reads TGCAGCGGTAGTGGGAGGAACACCGGGGAGCTGTTTTTT. Translated, it gives CSGSGRNTGELFF.

This chain joins TRBV7-2 and TRBJ1-3; D may be TRBD1 (6 bases). CDR3 length equals 15 residues. Trimming left V 2 bases short and J 2 bases short, with 10 bases between. Germline V gene lookup returns CDR1 SGHTA and CDR2 FQGNSA. CDR3 sequence reads: CASSLRGQAGNTIYF. Written as DNA, the CDR3 is TGTGCCAGCAGCTTAAGGGGACAAGCTGGAAACACCATATATTTT. Full variable domain (outside the CDR3, taken from reference TRBV7-2 and TRBJ1-3): GAGVSQSPSNKVTEKGKDVELRCDPISGHTALYWYRQSLGQGLEFLIYFQGNSAPDKSGLPSDRFSAERTGGSVSTLTIQRTQQEDSAVYLCASSLRGQAGNTIYFGEGSWLTVV.

This sequence joins TRBV15 and TRBJ1-2; no reliable D call. CDR3 length: 13 amino acids. V was pared by 5 bases and J by 1 base, with 8 bases between. The germline gives CDR1 LNHNV, CDR2 YYDKDF (reference sequence). The CDR3 sequence: CATSGGLNYGYTF. The CDR3 DNA is TGTGCCACCAGCGGCGGGCTTAACTATGGCTACACCTTC. Full variable domain (outside the CDR3, taken from reference TRBV15 and TRBJ1-2): DAMVIQNPRYQVTQFGKPVTLSCSQTLNHNVMYWYQQKSSQAPKLLFHYYDKDFNNEADTPDNFQSRRPNTSFCFLDIRSPGLGDTAMYLCATSGGLNYGYTFGSGTRLTVV.

This rearrangement joins TRBV3-1 (or the pseudogene TRBV3-2) to TRBJ1-4; D gene unclear. V lost 3 bases, J lost 14 bases, and 13 bases lay in between. The CDR3 is 12 residues long. Germline V gene lookup returns CDR1 LGHDT and CDR2 YNNKEL (reference sequence). The CDR3 nucleotides are TGTGCCAGCAGCCAGTCCCCTCAGAGGCTGTTTTTT. Protein product: CASSQSPQRLFF.

The J gene is TRBJ1-2, the V gene TRBV5-1, with D possibly matching TRBD1 (5 bases). Germline CDR1 reads SGHRS; CDR2 reads YFSETQ. CDR3 length: 17 residues. V lost 8 bases to trimming and J lost 10 bases, with 33 bases between them. CDR3 DNA sequence: TGCGCCAGTCGTTCGTATCTGGGCCAGGGAAAATTGGTGGACTACACCTTC. Translation: CASRSYLGQGKLVDYTF.

The chain carries TRBV3-1 (or the pseudogene TRBV3-2) and TRBJ2-1; weak D call: TRBD1 (6 bases). CDR1 and CDR2 from the germline V gene are LGHDT and YNNKEL (reference sequence). V was shortened by 4 bases and J by 11 bases, with 21 bases between the two germline ends. The CDR3 consists of 15 residues. The CDR3 sequence: CASSLTDSLKVKQFF. The CDR3 bases are TGTGCCAGCAGCCTAACGGACAGTTTGAAGGTAAAGCAGTTCTTC.

The chain is built from TRBV6-6 and TRBJ2-1; no clear D gene. CDR1 is MNHNY and CDR2 is SVGAGI in the germline V gene (reference sequence). The CDR3 sequence is 17 residues long. With 5 bases removed from V and 10 bases from J, the gap between germline ends came to 27 bases. CDR3: CASSPRLASRSTTEQFF. The CDR3 bases are TGTGCCAGCAGTCCCCGCCTGGCCTCGAGGAGCACTACCGAGCAGTTCTTC.

The chain recombines TRBV12-3 or TRBV12-4 with TRBJ1-1; D remains unclear. The V end was cut by 1 base, the J end by 2 bases, with 5 bases between. This CDR3 spans 13 amino acids. CDR3 nucleotides: TGTGCCAGCAGTTTAGGCAGTAACACTGAAGCTTTCTTT. Its translation: CASSLGSNTEAFF.

The chain combines TRBV7-9 with TRBJ2-7; 7 nucleotides align to TRBD1. The V and J ends lost 0 bases and 0 bases, in that order; junction bases with no gene match: 5. Germline V gene sequence: CDR1 SEHNR, CDR2 FQNEAQ (reference sequence). This CDR3 contains 16 residues. CDR3 protein: CASSLAKTGRSYEQYF. The CDR3, as DNA: TGTGCCAGCAGCTTAGCGAAGACAGGGCGCTCCTACGAGCAGTACTTC.